This T cell receptor (beta chain) appears in the sequencing data of a study of PD-1 blockade in classical Hodgkin lymphoma. Each patient's relapse followed autologous stem cell transplantation, and brentuximab vedotin exposure varied. CDR1 is SGHTA and CDR2 is FQGTGA in the germline V gene. This CDR3 is built from 17 residues. V lost 5 bases to trimming and J lost 0 bases, with 17 bases between them. TCRdb's copy holds only in-frame clones and misses some; the assay was immunoSEQ multiplex PCR. The sample contains about 25,000 clones, roughly three quarters of which appear only once. Specimen: peripheral blood mononuclear cells (PBMCs), collected at baseline. This chain uses TRBV7-3 with TRBJ1-5; no reliable D call. This sequence was found in a human donor with classical Hodgkin lymphoma. In DNA, the CDR3 is TGTGCCAGCAGCCCGGATACAGTTCGGCATAGCAATCAGCCCCAGCATTTT. Amino acid sequence: CASSPDTVRHSNQPQHF.